A single T cell receptor (beta chain) is shown here with its context. The sample is drawn from a study of blood T cell repertoires in COVID-19. Study context: Sites across the United States, Italy and Spain contributed samples from acute and convalescent COVID-19. Nucleic acid was either cDNA or gDNA, and it came from T cells, B-cell-depleted T cells, or PBMCs.

How the authors handled the data: Quantification of nucleated cells was approximated via reference gene primer amplification. Here immunoSEQ multiplex PCR was the method, and the copy in TCRdb shows in-frame clones only, minus some. V and J calls and clone size follow that table, whereas D and trimming were derived from the DNA. The sample contains 100,000 to 150,000 clones, more than 70% of which appear only once. The germline V gene has CDR1 SGHRS and CDR2 YFSETQ. The trim removed 8 bases at V and 4 bases at J, leaving 5 bases unmatched. This CDR3 spans 14 amino acids. Material for sequencing was peripheral blood. The sequence derives from a man aged 50-60 years with acute or convalescent COVID-19. The rearrangement links TRBV5-1 to TRBJ2-1; TRBD2 matches at 11 bases. CDR3 protein: CASRTSGPYNEQFF. The CDR3 region has the DNA TGCGCCAGTAGGACTAGCGGGCCGTACAATGAGCAGTTCTTC. Full variable domain (outside the CDR3, taken from reference TRBV5-1 and TRBJ2-1): KAGVTQTPRYLIKTRGQQVTLSCSPISGHRSVSWYQQTPGQGLQFLFEYFSETQRNKGNFPGRFSGRQFSNSRSEMNVSTLELGDSALYLCASRTSGPYNEQFFGPGTRLTVL.